The 22 T cell receptor beta chains below were found in one sample sequenced in a study of chemoradiotherapy in HPV16-positive cancers. Produced via immunoSEQ multiplex PCR; TCRdb's table is partial and in-frame only. The repertoire consists of approximately 7,000 clones, with 75% to 90% occurring once and the leading ten covering around 2.5%. The sample in question was tumor tissue, obtained from a patient who underwent chemoradiotherapy. These TCRs come from a human donor with HPV-associated anogenital cancer.

This chain uses TRBV30 with TRBJ1-3, with 9 bases that match TRBD1. Germline CDR1 reads GTSNPN; CDR2 reads SVGIG (reference sequence). The CDR3 sequence is 15 residues long. Germline trimming cut 4 bases from V and 4 bases from J; bases unmatched to any gene: 8. The CDR3 DNA is TGTGCCTGGACCTTACAGGGGGCTTGGGGAAACACCATATATTTT. It encodes CAWTLQGAWGNTIYF.

This sequence joins TRBV7-9 and TRBJ2-2; weak D call: TRBD1 (6 bases). Germline CDR1 is SEHNR and CDR2 is FQNEAQ (reference sequence). The CDR3 is 13 amino acids. V lost 10 bases, J lost 6 bases, and 15 bases lay in between. The CDR3 coding sequence is TGTGCCACCATGACGGACAGTCCCGGGGAGCTGTTTTTT. Protein: CATMTDSPGELFF. Filled out from reference TRBV7-9 and TRBJ2-2, the complete variable domain reads DTGVSQNPRHKITKRGQNVTFRCDPISEHNRLYWYRQTLGQGPEFLTYFQNEAQLEKSRLLSDRFSAERPKGSFSTLEIQRTEQGDSAMYLCATMTDSPGELFFGEGSRLTVL.

This rearrangement joins TRBV6-5 to TRBJ1-4; D is undetermined. The CDR3 length is 13 residues. The germline V and J ends were trimmed by 6 bases and 7 bases, with 12 bases remaining between them. CDR1 is MNHEY, CDR2 SVGAGI, per germline. The CDR3 DNA reads TGTGCCAGCAGGGGAGGGTCGGGTGAAAAACTGTTTTTT. The encoded protein is CASRGGSGEKLFF.

Here the CDR3 reads CASSVGHISGETQYF. The CDR3 DNA is TGTGCCAGCAGCGTAGGGCACATCTCCGGGGAGACCCAGTACTTC. This sequence joins TRBV9 and TRBJ2-5; the D is unclear. Germline loops: CDR1 SGDLS, CDR2 YYNGEE. Trimming stripped 0 bases from V and 5 bases from J, with 14 bases between. This CDR3 has 15 residues. The complete variable domain, with remaining parts taken from reference TRBV9 and TRBJ2-5, reads DSGVTQTPKHLITATGQRVTLRCSPRSGDLSVYWYQQSLDQGLQFLIQYYNGEERAKGNILERFSAQQFPDLHSELNLSSLELGDSALYFCASSVGHISGETQYFGPGTRLLVL.

CDR3 nucleotide sequence: TGTGCCACCGGACATACCTACGAGCAGTACTTC. Amino acid sequence: CATGHTYEQYF. This rearrangement joins TRBV19 to TRBJ2-7; tentatively, D is TRBD1 (5 bases). Trimming pared 10 bases from V and 2 bases from J, leaving 9 bases between. From germline, CDR1 is LNHDA and CDR2 SQIVND (reference sequence). CDR3 size: 11 residues.

The chain links TRBV19 to TRBJ1-1; 8 nucleotides line up with TRBD1. Germline assignment: CDR1 LNHDA and CDR2 SQIVND (reference sequence). The V gene end was trimmed by 2 bases and the J gene end by 0 bases; junction bases not matched to a gene: 5. The CDR3 covers 16 residues. DNA for the CDR3: TGTGCCAGTAGTATACAGGGGGCGATCATGAACACTGAAGCTTTCTTT. Encoded protein: CASSIQGAIMNTEAFF.

A remark on this clone: The sample contains more than one DNA sequence encoding this CDR3. The chain employs TRBV11-2 and TRBJ1-1; D ambiguous. Germline-derived CDR1 and CDR2 are SGHAT and FQNNGV. The CDR3 has 14 amino acids. The V end lost 2 bases, the J end lost 3 bases, and 10 bases lay between the germline ends. The CDR3 bases are TGTGCCAGCAGCTTAACCCCCCGAGACACTGAAGCTTTCTTT. Its protein is CASSLTPRDTEAFF.

The V gene is TRBV18, the J gene TRBJ2-5, with 8 positions matching TRBD1. The CDR3 has 15 residues. With V trimmed by 3 bases and J by 2 bases, 5 bases remained unmatched. Germline CDR1 is KGHSH and CDR2 is LQKENI. The CDR3 loop is CASSPPTGVQETQYF. The CDR3 DNA is TGTGCCAGCTCACCCCCGACAGGGGTACAAGAGACCCAGTACTTC.

The CDR3 DNA reads TGTGCCAGCAGCTCGACCGGGACAGGGTACTACGAGCAGTACTTC. Amino acids: CASSSTGTGYYEQYF. This chain connects TRBV7-2 to TRBJ2-7; 9 bases are a match to TRBD1. Germline V CDR1 and CDR2: SGHTA, FQGNSA. CDR3 length equals 15 residues. V lost 4 bases, J lost 3 bases, and 7 bases stayed unmatched.

The chain couples TRBV7-6 to TRBJ2-5, with TRBD1 as a possible D gene (6 bases). V was trimmed by 5 bases and J by 7 bases, leaving 20 bases between them. This CDR3 spans 15 amino acids. CDR1 is SGHVS, CDR2 FNYEAQ, per germline. CDR3 in amino acids: CASSPRAQGMGTQYF. The DNA of the CDR3 is TGTGCCAGCAGCCCCCGAGCCCAGGGGATGGGGACCCAGTACTTC.

This sequence joins TRBV10-2 and TRBJ2-5; the D gene is possibly TRBD2 (5 bases). This CDR3 is 15 amino acids long. The germline gives CDR1 WSHSY, CDR2 SAAADI. V lost 2 bases, J lost 5 bases, and 15 bases lay in between. CDR3 nucleotide sequence: TGCGCCAGCAGTGAGCTAGCCGGAGGTGGGGAGACCCAGTACTTC. Its protein is CASSELAGGGETQYF.

This chain joins TRBV6-6 and TRBJ2-2; unclear D gene. Germline V gene data show CDR1 as MNHNY and CDR2 as SVGAGI (reference sequence). V was shortened by 5 bases and J by 6 bases, with 7 bases between the two germline ends. The CDR3 loop spans 12 amino acids. The CDR3 DNA sequence: TGTGCCAGCAGTGCTAAGCCCGGGGAGCTGTTTTTT. Its protein is CASSAKPGELFF.

The genes are TRBV6-6 and TRBJ2-3; the match to TRBD2 covers 10 bases. This CDR3 is 16 amino acids long. The J segment lost 4 bases and the V segment lost 6 bases, leaving 10 bases of the junction unmatched. The V gene's germline CDR1 is MNHNY and CDR2 SVGAGI (reference sequence). The CDR3: CASSILSGRAADTQYF. As DNA, the CDR3 is TGTGCCAGCAGCATACTCAGCGGGAGGGCAGCAGATACGCAGTATTTT.

V is TRBV2 and J is TRBJ2-7, with D possibly TRBD1 on 6 matching bases. Trimming stripped 5 bases from V and 4 bases from J, with 9 bases between. The CDR3 has 12 amino acids. CDR1 SNHLY and CDR2 FYNNEI come from the germline V gene. Here the CDR3 DNA reads TGTGCCAGCAGTACACAGGGATACGAGCAGTACTTC. Translation gives CASSTQGYEQYF. Drawing the rest from reference TRBV2 and TRBJ2-7, the complete variable domain is EPEVTQTPSHQVTQMGQEVILRCVPISNHLYFYWYRQILGQKVEFLVSFYNNEISEKSEIFDDQFSVERPDGSNFTLKIRSTKLEDSAMYFCASSTQGYEQYFGPGTRLTVT.

The rearrangement uses TRBV12-5 and TRBJ1-1; 7 positions match TRBD1. The trim removed 9 bases at V and 3 bases at J, leaving 19 bases unmatched. This CDR3 has 17 residues. Germline V lookup: CDR1 LGHNT, CDR2 FRNRAP. CDR3 protein: CASATPDRVVWDTEAFF. The CDR3 DNA is TGTGCTAGCGCGACGCCCGACAGGGTAGTTTGGGACACTGAAGCTTTCTTT. Based on the CDR3 plus reference TRBV12-5 and TRBJ1-1, the full variable domain is DARVTQTPRHKVTEMGQEVTMRCQPILGHNTVFWYRQTMMQGLELLAYFRNRAPLDDSGMPKDRFSAEMPDATLATLKIQPSEPRDSAVYFCASATPDRVVWDTEAFFGQGTRLTVV.

CDR3 sequence (DNA): TGTGCCAGCAGCTCCCCCTTGGGATCCGGGGCCAACGTCCTGACTTTC. It specifies CASSSPLGSGANVLTF. The chain couples TRBV7-9 to TRBJ2-6; no reliable D call. Germline V gene data show CDR1 as SEHNR and CDR2 as FQNEAQ (reference sequence). The germline V and J ends were trimmed by 4 bases and 4 bases, with 14 bases remaining between them. This CDR3 contains 16 residues.

This clone has only one observation. This chain joins TRBV9 and TRBJ2-2; D is undetermined. CDR3 length: 14 residues. Germline CDR1 SGDLS, CDR2 YYNGEE. Trimming removed 0 bases from V and 3 bases from J, with 6 bases in between. CDR3 nucleotide sequence: TGTGCCAGCAGCGTAGACAGCTACACCGGGGAGCTGTTTTTT. Its protein product is CASSVDSYTGELFF.

This clone appeared a few times. V and J are TRBV7-2 and TRBJ1-2, with TRBD1 as a possible D gene (5 bases). Trimming removed 5 bases from V and 1 base from J, with 14 bases in between. This CDR3 comprises 15 residues. CDR1 and CDR2 from the germline V gene are SGHTA and FQGNSA. CDR3 in amino acids: CASSLRVGDNYGYTF. In nucleotides, the CDR3 is TGTGCCAGCAGCCTCAGGGTGGGAGATAACTATGGCTACACCTTC.

This clone was counted a single time. This chain links TRBV5-1 with TRBJ1-4; D unclear. Germline CDR1 is SGHRS and CDR2 is YFSETQ. Trimming removed 4 bases at V and 10 bases at J, with 17 bases between. The CDR3 is made up of 14 amino acids. The chain's CDR3 is CASSAETTKAKLFF. CDR3 DNA: TGCGCCAGCAGCGCCGAAACGACAAAGGCAAAACTGTTTTTT.

J is TRBJ2-1 and V is TRBV27, with 7 bases fitting TRBD2. The germline V gene encodes CDR1 MNHEY and CDR2 SMNVEV (reference sequence). V trimming: 7 bases; J trimming: 1 base; junction bases outside the gene matches: 7. The CDR3 has 15 amino acids. DNA of the CDR3: TGTGCCAGCAATGGGGCCGGGAGGTCCTACAATGAGCAGTTCTTC. It translates to CASNGAGRSYNEQFF.

The chain carries TRBV6-1 and TRBJ1-5, with unresolved D. The V end lost 5 bases, the J end lost 4 bases, and 15 bases lay between the germline ends. CDR1 and CDR2 from the germline V gene are MNHNS and SASEGT. This CDR3 is built from 15 residues. The CDR3 spells CASSMIPRPNQPQHF. The DNA of the CDR3 is TGTGCCAGCAGTATGATACCCAGGCCGAATCAGCCCCAGCATTTT.

The gene calls are TRBV7-2 and TRBJ2-2; the D gene is possibly TRBD2 (6 bases). Between the trimmed V and J ends, which lost 0 bases and 0 bases, there was a span of 11 bases. The germline CDR1 and CDR2 sequences are SGHTA and FQGNSA. The length of the CDR3 is 17 residues. The CDR3 DNA reads TGTGCCAGCAGCTTAGCTCCGGGACTGGCGAACACCGGGGAGCTGTTTTTT. Its translation is CASSLAPGLANTGELFF. Combining the CDR3 with reference TRBV7-2 and TRBJ2-2 gives the whole variable domain GAGVSQSPSNKVTEKGKDVELRCDPISGHTALYWYRQSLGQGLEFLIYFQGNSAPDKSGLPSDRFSAERTGGSVSTLTIQRTQQEDSAVYLCASSLAPGLANTGELFFGEGSRLTVL.